The present T cell receptor (beta chain) was sequenced within a study of CD4 T cells in relation to SARS-CoV-2 and coronaviruses. On the study more broadly: ViraFEST: roughly ten-day antigen culture of PBMCs, then TCR beta CDR3 sequencing.

As to this clone: Its antigen is undetermined.

Unexposed donor CD4+ T cells date from about 2011-2018, before the COVID-19 pandemic. Isolation of CD4+ T cells took place after approximately eleven days in culture. The assay was immunoSEQ multiplex PCR, and TCRdb's table has in-frame clones only and misses some. The sample has more than 20,000 clones; roughly three quarters are singletons. V was shortened by 0 bases and J by 3 bases, with 13 bases between the two germline ends. This CDR3 is 15 amino acids long. CDR1 is SGDLS, CDR2 YYNGEE, per germline. General study findings and limits: Approximately 65% of donors had memory CD4+ clonotypes crossrecognizing SARS-CoV-2 and common cold coronavirus spike.

The chain is built from TRBV9 and TRBJ2-7, with D maybe TRBD1 (5 bases). The source material was CD4+ T cells from PBMCs, cultured in vitro. The source is a human donor in good health. The CDR3 region has the DNA TGTGCCAGCAGCGTAGGTGACAGCACGAACTACGAGCAGTACTTC. Its protein is CASSVGDSTNYEQYF.